These 30 T cell receptor beta chains were sequenced from one sample in a study of cytomegalovirus exposure and HLA in healthy donors. Primers: 60 Vbeta forward and 13 Jbeta reverse. Sequenced by immunoSEQ multiplex PCR; TCRdb stores in-frame clones only, minus some. Of 130,000 or so clones listed, more than 60% were seen once; the top ten hold around 6%. Sequencing input: PBMCs. Source of these receptors: a woman in her sixties or seventies in good health and CMV-seronegative.

This chain connects TRBV9 to TRBJ2-1; TRBD2 aligns across 14 bases. This CDR3 has 16 residues. CDR1 SGDLS and CDR2 YYNGEE come from the germline V gene. After removal of 4 bases from V and 4 bases from J, the junction contained 4 bases not matched to a gene. CDR3 region: CASSTGLAGVYNEQFF. The CDR3, as DNA: TGTGCCAGCAGCACGGGACTAGCGGGAGTATACAATGAGCAGTTCTTC.

This clone was found a few times. This chain uses TRBV7-8 with TRBJ2-1, with 8 bases aligning to TRBD1. This CDR3 spans 16 amino acids. Germline V CDR1 and CDR2: SGHVS, FQNEAQ. Trimming removed 1 base from V and 2 bases from J; junction bases left unmatched: 4. The CDR3 region is CASSLEGQATYNEQFF. CDR3 DNA: TGTGCCAGCAGCTTAGAGGGACAGGCAACCTACAATGAGCAGTTCTTC.

V and J are TRBV5-1 and TRBJ2-7; maybe TRBD1 (6 bases). V lost 0 bases to trimming and J lost 3 bases, with 13 bases between them. The CDR3 extends over 15 amino acids. Germline-derived CDR1 and CDR2 are SGHRS and YFSETQ. This CDR3 reads CASSLEAGRGYEQYF. In DNA, the CDR3 is TGCGCCAGCAGCTTGGAGGCGGGCAGGGGCTACGAGCAGTACTTC.

The chain joins TRBV19 to TRBJ1-2, with 8 bases fitting TRBD1. The J segment lost 4 bases and the V segment lost 5 bases, leaving 12 bases of the junction unmatched. In germline, CDR1 is LNHDA, CDR2 SQIVND (reference sequence). The CDR3 length is 16 residues. CDR3 DNA: TGTGCCAGTAGTGTCCCCGGGGACAGGCCAGTCTATGGCTACACCTTC. Encoded protein: CASSVPGDRPVYGYTF.

The V and J genes are TRBV27 and TRBJ2-7; 13 positions match TRBD2. CDR3 length: 17 residues. The V gene end was trimmed by 3 bases and the J gene end by 5 bases; junction bases not matched to a gene: 10. Germline CDR1 reads MNHEY; CDR2 reads SMNVEV (reference sequence). The CDR3 reads CASSFRTSGSRRDEQYF. CDR3 nucleotides: TGTGCCAGCAGTTTCCGGACTAGCGGGAGTCGACGGGACGAGCAGTACTTC.

The rearrangement joins TRBV4-2 to TRBJ2-7, with 8 bases matching TRBD1. The germline V gene has CDR1 LGHNA and CDR2 YNFKEQ. J was trimmed by 6 bases and V by 0 bases; bases with no gene match: 7. CDR3 length: 15 amino acids. For the CDR3, the DNA is TGTGCCAGCAGCCAAGATTGGCAGGGGGCCGGCGAGCAGTACTTC. It yields the protein CASSQDWQGAGEQYF.

V usage is TRBV5-1 and J usage is TRBJ1-4; TRBD1 matches at 10 bases. V gave up 4 bases and J gave up 11 bases; unmatched junction bases: 14. Germline V gene sequence: CDR1 SGHRS, CDR2 YFSETQ. The length of the CDR3 is 16 residues. CDR3 loop: CASSVRGGTGVRKLFF. CDR3 bases: TGCGCCAGCAGCGTGAGAGGCGGGACAGGGGTGAGGAAACTGTTTTTT.

The V call is TRBV5-6, the J call TRBJ2-5; D perhaps matches TRBD1 (6 bases). Germline V gene lookup returns CDR1 SGHDT and CDR2 YYEEEE. V shed 3 bases and J shed 0 bases, with 6 bases lying between them. The CDR3 is 13 residues long. CDR3 protein: CASSSGDQETQYF. The CDR3 DNA reads TGTGCCAGCAGCTCAGGGGACCAAGAGACCCAGTACTTC.

The chain couples TRBV19 to TRBJ1-1; D gene unclear. The V gene lost 3 bases and the J gene lost 0 bases, with 8 bases spanning the gap. The CDR3 is made up of 14 amino acids. The V gene's germline CDR1 is LNHDA and CDR2 SQIVND (reference sequence). The CDR3, as DNA: TGTGCCAGTAGTATGACAACAATGAACACTGAAGCTTTCTTT. The encoded protein is CASSMTTMNTEAFF.

The chain joins TRBV10-3 to TRBJ1-2; 9 nucleotides match TRBD1. CDR1 ENHRY and CDR2 SYGVKD come from the germline V gene. J was trimmed by 3 bases and V by 6 bases; bases with no gene match: 11. The CDR3 runs to 16 residues. CDR3 in amino acids: CAISATTGGGYYGYTF. In DNA, the CDR3 is TGTGCCATCAGCGCCACAACAGGGGGCGGCTACTATGGCTACACCTTC.

The genes are TRBV7-2 and TRBJ2-7; no definite D call. Germline values: CDR1 SGHTA, CDR2 FQGNSA. The CDR3 consists of 15 residues. Trimming removed 4 bases from V and 0 bases from J, with 13 bases in between. The DNA of the CDR3 is TGTGCCAGCAGCTATGAGAGGTCGAGCTCCTACGAGCAGTACTTC. Translation gives CASSYERSSSYEQYF.

This clone came up once. The chain joins TRBV7-9 to TRBJ1-6; 10 positions match TRBD1. There are 16 residues in the CDR3. V gave up 5 bases and J gave up 2 bases; unmatched junction bases: 3. CDR1 is SEHNR and CDR2 is FQNEAQ in the germline V gene (reference sequence). The CDR3 is CASSRDRGTYNSPLHF. DNA of the CDR3: TGTGCCAGCAGCCGGGACAGGGGAACCTATAATTCACCCCTCCACTTT.

V is TRBV9 and J is TRBJ2-2; D is possibly TRBD2 (5 bases). The V end was cut by 4 bases, the J end by 5 bases, with 12 bases between. Looked up from germline, CDR1 is SGDLS and CDR2 is YYNGEE. CDR3 length: 14 residues. CDR3 amino acids: CASSPAGVTGELFF. The DNA of the CDR3 is TGTGCCAGCAGCCCGGCCGGGGTTACCGGGGAGCTGTTTTTT.

The chain recombines TRBV10-3 with TRBJ2-7, with D possibly matching TRBD1 (6 bases). V shed 3 bases and J shed 0 bases, with 12 bases lying between them. This CDR3 is 15 amino acids long. Germline V lookup: CDR1 ENHRY, CDR2 SYGVKD. The CDR3 spells CAISEGTLSSYEQYF. The CDR3 DNA reads TGTGCCATCAGTGAAGGGACACTTAGCTCCTACGAGCAGTACTTC.

Turning to this clone: At one end the junction does not follow the germline gene, possibly because of a read error. The V gene is TRBV7-9, the J gene TRBJ2-1; 13 nucleotides line up with TRBD2. The CDR3 is 18 amino acids. In germline, CDR1 is SEHNR, CDR2 FQNEAQ (reference sequence). CDR3 bases: TGTTCCAGCAGACCCCCTGGACTAGCGGGAGTTCGTAAGGATGAGCAGTTCTTC. It translates to CSSRPPGLAGVRKDEQFF.

This clone was seen only a few times. Other DNA sequences in the sample encode the same CDR3. The chain carries TRBV5-1 and TRBJ1-3, with 7 bases identical to TRBD1. The CDR3 contains 14 residues. With 0 bases clipped from V and 4 bases from J, the junction kept 1 base outside the gene matches. Germline-derived CDR1 and CDR2 are SGHRS and YFSETQ. In DNA, the CDR3 is TGCGCCAGCAGCTTGGACAGGGGAGGAAACACCATATATTTT. It is translated as CASSLDRGGNTIYF.

The chain combines TRBV19 with TRBJ1-1; 9 bases are shared with TRBD1. The CDR3 runs to 16 residues. In germline, CDR1 is LNHDA, CDR2 SQIVND (reference sequence). Germline trimming cut 4 bases from V and 5 bases from J; bases unmatched to any gene: 11. The CDR3 coding sequence is TGTGCCAGTAGTAGACTCCGGGACAGGGCTCATACTGAAGCTTTCTTT. Translating it yields CASSRLRDRAHTEAFF.

This rearrangement joins TRBV5-1 to TRBJ2-5; 7 nucleotides align to TRBD1. The J call could be wrong; TRBJ2-7 is a better fit for the DNA end. Germline V gene data show CDR1 as SGHRS and CDR2 as YFSETQ. This CDR3 has 16 residues. This CDR3 reads CASSFGGHGPGGEQYF. The CDR3 coding sequence is TGCGCCAGCAGCTTCGGAGGACACGGCCCAGGGGGCGAGCAGTACTTC.

The rearrangement uses TRBV29-1 and TRBJ2-1, with D tentatively TRBD2 (6 bases). Germline V CDR1 and CDR2: SQVTM, ANQGSEA. CDR3 length: 13 residues. V was pared by 0 bases and J by 10 bases, with 13 bases between. CDR3 amino acids: CSVEDRGLYEQFF. Here the CDR3 DNA reads TGCAGCGTTGAAGATCGTGGACTATACGAGCAGTTCTTC.

The V call is TRBV10-1, the J call TRBJ2-1, with 9 positions matching TRBD2. V lost 9 bases, J lost 0 bases, and 12 bases stayed unmatched. The CDR3 consists of 17 residues. In germline, CDR1 is WNHNN, CDR2 SYGVQD (reference sequence). CDR3 DNA sequence: TGCGCCAGGACGTTAACTCCTAGCGGGGTCTCCTACAATGAGCAGTTCTTC. It codes for CARTLTPSGVSYNEQFF.

The chain is built from TRBV18 and TRBJ2-5, with TRBD1 matching over 7 bases. CDR3 length: 15 residues. Germline assignment: CDR1 KGHSH and CDR2 LQKENI. V gave up 4 bases and J gave up 2 bases; unmatched junction bases: 7. The CDR3 here is CASSRGTARQETQYF. In DNA form, the CDR3 reads TGTGCCAGCTCACGAGGGACAGCACGACAAGAGACCCAGTACTTC.

This chain links TRBV7-2 with TRBJ2-7; TRBD1 matches 10 bases. Germline loops: CDR1 SGHTA, CDR2 FQGNSA. With 2 bases clipped from V and 2 bases from J, the junction kept 6 bases outside the gene matches. This CDR3 spans 16 amino acids. Here the CDR3 reads CASSLRGGTGAYEQYF. As DNA, the CDR3 is TGTGCCAGCAGCTTAAGAGGGGGGACAGGGGCCTACGAGCAGTACTTC.

In this sample, this clone turned up once. The chain uses TRBV2 and TRBJ1-2; tentative D call: TRBD1 (5 bases). Germline-derived CDR1 and CDR2 are SNHLY and FYNNEI. This CDR3 is built from 13 residues. Trimming cost V 8 bases and J 3 bases, with 13 bases left between them. The CDR3 DNA reads as TGTGCCAGCTCTCTGGCAGGGTACTATGGCTACACCTTC. Protein product: CASSLAGYYGYTF.

In its sample, this clone was seen a few times. The chain is built from TRBV6-5 and TRBJ2-3, with unresolved D. Germline assignment: CDR1 MNHEY and CDR2 SVGAGI. This CDR3 is 11 amino acids long. V dropped 6 bases and J dropped 3 bases, with 4 bases sitting between them. The CDR3 is CASRQTDTQYF. In DNA, the CDR3 is TGTGCCAGCAGACAGACAGATACGCAGTATTTT.

This chain joins TRBV6-5 and TRBJ1-2, with no clear D. The germline V and J ends were trimmed by 0 bases and 7 bases, with 9 bases remaining between them. The CDR3 extends over 13 amino acids. Germline lookup yields CDR1 MNHEY and CDR2 SVGAGI. Written as DNA, the CDR3 is TGTGCCAGCAGTTACTCGACCGGGTCTGGCTACACCTTC. It translates to CASSYSTGSGYTF.

The chain carries TRBV29-1 and TRBJ2-5; 10 nucleotides align to TRBD1. The V and J ends lost 8 bases and 3 bases, in that order; junction bases with no gene match: 6. This CDR3 is 13 amino acids long. Germline loops: CDR1 SQVTM, CDR2 ANQGSEA. The CDR3 nucleotides are TGCAGCTTTTGGGGACAGGGGAAAGAGACCCAGTACTTC. Protein product: CSFWGQGKETQYF.

In this sample, this clone turned up a few times. The V and J genes are TRBV4-2 and TRBJ2-3; D is possibly TRBD2 (5 bases). The CDR3 totals 16 residues. Germline V gene lookup returns CDR1 LGHNA and CDR2 YNFKEQ. Trimming cost V 1 base and J 2 bases, with 13 bases left between them. The CDR3 DNA sequence: TGTGCCAGCAGCCAAGCGTCGTCGGGATTCACAGATACGCAGTATTTT. As protein: CASSQASSGFTDTQYF.

CDR3 sequence reads: CASSYLASSSQFF. The CDR3 DNA reads TGTGCCAGCAGTTACCTAGCCTCCAGTTCGCAGTTCTTC. V and J are TRBV6-5 and TRBJ2-1; perhaps TRBD2 as D (5 bases). With 2 bases removed from V and 12 bases from J, the gap between germline ends came to 14 bases. The germline CDR1 and CDR2 sequences are MNHEY and SVGAGI. The CDR3 is 13 residues long.

The chain links TRBV6-1 to TRBJ2-7, with 9 bases aligning to TRBD2. V was clipped by 5 bases and J by 4 bases; unmatched bases: 6. There are 14 residues in the CDR3. Germline lookup yields CDR1 MNHNS and CDR2 SASEGT. The CDR3 DNA reads TGTGCCAGCAGTCCAGGACTAGCGCGGTACGAGCAGTACTTC. Protein: CASSPGLARYEQYF.

The chain combines TRBV19 with TRBJ1-5; no clear D. The germline gives CDR1 LNHDA, CDR2 SQIVND (reference sequence). V dropped 1 base and J dropped 0 bases, with 7 bases sitting between them. The CDR3 loop spans 15 amino acids. CDR3 in DNA: TGTGCCAGTAGTATAGTGGCAGGTAGCAATCAGCCCCAGCATTTT. Protein sequence: CASSIVAGSNQPQHF.